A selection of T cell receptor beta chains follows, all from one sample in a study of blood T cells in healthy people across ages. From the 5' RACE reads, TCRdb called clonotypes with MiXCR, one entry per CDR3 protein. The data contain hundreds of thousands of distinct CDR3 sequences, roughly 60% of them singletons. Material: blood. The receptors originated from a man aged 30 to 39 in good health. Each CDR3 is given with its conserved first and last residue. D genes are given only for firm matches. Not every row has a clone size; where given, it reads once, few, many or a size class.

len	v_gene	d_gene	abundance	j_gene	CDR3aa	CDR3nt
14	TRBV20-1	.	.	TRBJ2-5	CSASGAGAQETQYF	TGCAGTGCCTCCGGGGCGGGGGCTCAAGAGACCCAGTACTTC
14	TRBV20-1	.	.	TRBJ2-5	CSAPTRSISETQYF	TGCAGTGCTCCCACACGATCAATATCAGAGACCCAGTACTTC
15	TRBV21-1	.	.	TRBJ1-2	CASSKGDGTRHGYTF	TGTGCCAGCAGCAAAGGAGACGGGACTCGTCATGGCTACACCTTC
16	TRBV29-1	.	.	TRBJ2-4	CSVLDEWGLAKNIQYF	TGCAGCGTTTTAGATGAATGGGGACTAGCCAAAAACATTCAGTACTTC
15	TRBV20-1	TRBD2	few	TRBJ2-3	CSAKLTSGRADTQYF	TGCAGTGCTAAACTGACTAGCGGGAGGGCAGATACGCAGTATTTT
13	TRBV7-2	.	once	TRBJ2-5	CASGDRGSETQYF	TGTGCCAGCGGGGATCGGGGGTCAGAGACCCAGTACTTC
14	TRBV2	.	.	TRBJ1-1	CASSVSGPKGVAFF	TGTGCCAGCAGCGTCTCGGGACCCAAGGGGGTAGCTTTCTTT
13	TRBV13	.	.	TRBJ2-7	CASSLESGYEQYF	TGTGCCAGCAGTTTAGAATCAGGCTACGAGCAGTACTTC
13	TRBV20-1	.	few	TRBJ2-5	CSASLGQWETQYF	TGCAGTGCTAGCCTCGGACAGTGGGAGACCCAGTACTTC
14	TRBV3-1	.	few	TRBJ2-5	CASSTVGDQETQYF	TGTGCCAGCAGCACCGTCGGAGACCAAGAGACCCAGTACTTC
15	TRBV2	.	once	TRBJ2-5	CASTAVRGTQETQYF	TGTGCCAGCACCGCCGTTAGGGGCACCCAAGAGACCCAGTACTTC
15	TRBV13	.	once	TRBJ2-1	CASSSGYSNYSEQFF	TGTGCCAGCAGCTCGGGGTACTCCAACTACAGTGAGCAGTTCTTC
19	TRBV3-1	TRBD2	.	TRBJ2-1	CASSQEAGAGVFFNNEQFF	TGTGCCAGCAGCCAAGAGGCCGGGGCGGGAGTGTTCTTCAACAATGAGCAGTTCTTC
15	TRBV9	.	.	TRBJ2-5	CASSLTFGTQETQYF	TGTGCCAGCAGCCTAACGTTCGGTACCCAAGAGACCCAGTACTTC
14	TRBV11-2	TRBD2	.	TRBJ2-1	CAGSLAGVTNEQFF	TGTGCCGGCAGCTTGGCGGGAGTCACCAATGAGCAGTTCTTC
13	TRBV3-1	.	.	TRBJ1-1	CASSPGGFTEAFF	TGTGCCAGCAGCCCGGGGGGGTTCACTGAAGCTTTCTTT
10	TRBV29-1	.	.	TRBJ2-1	CSVEENEQFF	TGCAGCGTTGAGGAGAATGAGCAGTTCTTC
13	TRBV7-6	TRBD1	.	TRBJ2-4	CASSSNRGQEQYF	TGTGCCAGCAGCTCGAACAGGGGGCAGGAGCAGTACTTC
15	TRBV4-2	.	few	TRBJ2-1	CASSQDAGGHNEQFF	TGTGCCAGCAGCCAAGACGCTGGGGGGCACAATGAGCAGTTCTTC
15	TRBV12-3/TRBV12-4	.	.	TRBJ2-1	CASSSHSKFYNEQFF	TGTGCCAGCAGTTCTCACTCTAAATTTTACAATGAGCAGTTCTTC
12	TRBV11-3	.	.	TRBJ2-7	CASTGIPYEQYF	TGTGCCAGTACGGGGATCCCATACGAGCAGTACTTC
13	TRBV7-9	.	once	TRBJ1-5	CASSLQGRQAQHF	TGTGCCAGCAGCCTCCAGGGGAGGCAAGCCCAGCATTTT
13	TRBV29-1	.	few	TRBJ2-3	CSAIHRGTDTQYF	TGCAGCGCGATCCACCGAGGCACAGATACGCAGTATTTT
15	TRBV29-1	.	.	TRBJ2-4	CSVEASVGAKNIQYF	TGCAGCGTTGAAGCGTCCGTTGGGGCCAAAAACATTCAGTACTTC
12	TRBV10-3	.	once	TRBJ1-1	CVISDRYTEAFF	TGTGTCATCAGTGATAGATACACTGAAGCTTTCTTT
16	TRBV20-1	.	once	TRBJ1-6	CSAKAPGTSFNSPLHF	TGCAGTGCTAAAGCTCCCGGGACCTCCTTTAATTCACCCCTCCACTTT
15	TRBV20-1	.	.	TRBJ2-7	CSANSRPRNLGEQYF	TGCAGTGCTAACTCTCGACCGCGAAACCTGGGCGAGCAGTACTTC
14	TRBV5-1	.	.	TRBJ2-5	CASNSGSIQETQYF	TGCGCCAGCAACTCGGGATCCATCCAAGAGACCCAGTACTTC